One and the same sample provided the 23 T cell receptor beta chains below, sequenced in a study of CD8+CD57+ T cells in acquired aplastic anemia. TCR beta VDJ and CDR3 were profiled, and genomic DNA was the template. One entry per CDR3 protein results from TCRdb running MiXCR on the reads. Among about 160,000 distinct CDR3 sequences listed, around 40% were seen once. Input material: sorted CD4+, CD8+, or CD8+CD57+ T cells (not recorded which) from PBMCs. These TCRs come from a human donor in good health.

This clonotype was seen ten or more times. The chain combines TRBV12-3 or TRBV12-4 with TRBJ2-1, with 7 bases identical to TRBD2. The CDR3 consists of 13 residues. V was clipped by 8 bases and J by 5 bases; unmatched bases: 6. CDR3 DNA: TGTGCCAGCGTTCCGGGGGGACACAATGAGCAGTTCTTC. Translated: CASVPGGHNEQFF.

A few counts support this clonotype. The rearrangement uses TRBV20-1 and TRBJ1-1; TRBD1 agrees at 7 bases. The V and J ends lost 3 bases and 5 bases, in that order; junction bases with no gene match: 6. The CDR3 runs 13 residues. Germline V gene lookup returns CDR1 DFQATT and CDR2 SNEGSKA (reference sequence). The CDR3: CSARDTGETEAFF. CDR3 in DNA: TGCAGTGCTAGGGATACAGGGGAAACTGAAGCTTTCTTT.

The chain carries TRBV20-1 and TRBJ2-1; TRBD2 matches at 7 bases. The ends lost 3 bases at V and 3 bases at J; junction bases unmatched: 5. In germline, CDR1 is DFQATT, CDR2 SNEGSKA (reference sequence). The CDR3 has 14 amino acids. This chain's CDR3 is CSASLGGSYNEQFF. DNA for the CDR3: TGCAGTGCTAGCCTGGGCGGGAGCTACAATGAGCAGTTCTTC.

CDR3 region: CASRLDRLSQPQHF. CDR3 sequence (DNA): TGTGCCAGTAGGTTGGACAGGCTGAGTCAGCCCCAGCATTTT. V gene TRBV19 combines with J gene TRBJ1-5; 7 bases map to TRBD1. CDR1 is LNHDA, CDR2 SQIVND, per germline (reference sequence). After removal of 6 bases from V and 6 bases from J, the junction contained 8 bases not matched to a gene. The CDR3 spans 14 residues.

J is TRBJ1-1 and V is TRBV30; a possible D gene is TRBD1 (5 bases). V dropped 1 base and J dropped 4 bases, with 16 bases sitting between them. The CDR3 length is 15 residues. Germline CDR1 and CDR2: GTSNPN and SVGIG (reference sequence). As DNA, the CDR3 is TGTGCCTGGAGTGCAAGGGCCCTTGGGGGCACTGAAGCTTTCTTT. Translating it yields CAWSARALGGTEAFF.

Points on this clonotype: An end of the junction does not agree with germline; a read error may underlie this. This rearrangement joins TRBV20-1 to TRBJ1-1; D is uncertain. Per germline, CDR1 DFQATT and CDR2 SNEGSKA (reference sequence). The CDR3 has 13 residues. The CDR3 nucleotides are TGCAGTGCTGGATTACCATCGAACACTGAAGCTTCCTTT. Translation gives CSAGLPSNTEASF.

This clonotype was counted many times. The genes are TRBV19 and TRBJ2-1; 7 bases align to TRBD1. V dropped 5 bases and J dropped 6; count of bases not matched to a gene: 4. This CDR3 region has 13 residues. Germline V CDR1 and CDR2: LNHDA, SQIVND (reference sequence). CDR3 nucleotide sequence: TGTGCCAGTAGTCTACAGGGGTTCAATGAGCAGTTCTTC. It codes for CASSLQGFNEQFF.

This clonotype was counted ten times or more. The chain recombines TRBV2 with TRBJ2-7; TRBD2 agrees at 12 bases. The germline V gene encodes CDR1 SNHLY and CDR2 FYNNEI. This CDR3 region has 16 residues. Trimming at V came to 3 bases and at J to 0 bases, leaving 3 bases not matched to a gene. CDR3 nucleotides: TGTGCCAGCAGTGAGTGGACTAGCGGGACCTCCTACGAGCAGTACTTC. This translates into CASSEWTSGTSYEQYF.

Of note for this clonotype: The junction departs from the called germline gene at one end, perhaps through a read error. CDR3 residues: CRVDRGETRYF. The CDR3 region has the DNA TGCAGAGTCGACAGGGGAGAGACCCGGTACTTC. V usage is TRBV29-1 and J usage is TRBJ2-5, with 8 bases that match TRBD1. The germline CDR1 and CDR2 sequences are SQVTM and ANQGSEA. This CDR3 is 11 amino acids long.

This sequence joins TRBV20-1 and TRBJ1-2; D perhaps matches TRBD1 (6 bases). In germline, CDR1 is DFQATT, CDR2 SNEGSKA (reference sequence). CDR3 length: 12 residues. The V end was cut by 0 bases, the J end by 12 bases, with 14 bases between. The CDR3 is CSARDPQGGNTF. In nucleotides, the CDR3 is TGCAGTGCTAGAGACCCACAGGGAGGGAACACCTTC.

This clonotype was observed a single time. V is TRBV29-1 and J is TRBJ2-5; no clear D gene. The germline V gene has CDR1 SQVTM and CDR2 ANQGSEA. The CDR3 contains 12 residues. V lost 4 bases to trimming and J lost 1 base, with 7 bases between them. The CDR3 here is CSVVRSQETQYF. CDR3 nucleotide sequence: TGCAGCGTTGTGAGGAGCCAAGAGACCCAGTACTTC.

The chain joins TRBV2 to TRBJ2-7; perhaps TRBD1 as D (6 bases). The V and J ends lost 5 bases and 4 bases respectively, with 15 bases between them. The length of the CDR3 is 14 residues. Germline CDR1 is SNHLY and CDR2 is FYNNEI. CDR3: CASSPATTGYEQYF. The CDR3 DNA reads TGTGCCAGCAGTCCCGCGACCACAGGGTACGAGCAGTACTTC.

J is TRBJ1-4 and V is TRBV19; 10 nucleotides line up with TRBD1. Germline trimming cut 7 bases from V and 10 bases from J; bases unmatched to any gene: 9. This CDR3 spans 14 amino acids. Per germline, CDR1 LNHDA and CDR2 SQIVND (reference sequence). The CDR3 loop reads CASITGQGVAKLFF. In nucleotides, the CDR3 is TGTGCCAGTATCACCGGACAGGGGGTCGCAAAACTGTTTTTT. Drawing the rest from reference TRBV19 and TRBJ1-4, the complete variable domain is DGGITQSPKYLFRKEGQNVTLSCEQNLNHDAMYWYRQDPGQGLRLIYYSQIVNDFQKGDIAEGYSVSREKKESFPLTVTSAQKNPTAFYLCASITGQGVAKLFFGSGTQLSVL.

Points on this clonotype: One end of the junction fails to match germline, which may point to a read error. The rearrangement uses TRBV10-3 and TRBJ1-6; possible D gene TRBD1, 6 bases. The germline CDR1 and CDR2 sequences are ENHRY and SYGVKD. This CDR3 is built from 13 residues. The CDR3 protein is CASGWGANSPLHF. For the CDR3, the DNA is TGTGCCAGCGGGTGGGGGGCGAATTCACCACTCCACTTT.

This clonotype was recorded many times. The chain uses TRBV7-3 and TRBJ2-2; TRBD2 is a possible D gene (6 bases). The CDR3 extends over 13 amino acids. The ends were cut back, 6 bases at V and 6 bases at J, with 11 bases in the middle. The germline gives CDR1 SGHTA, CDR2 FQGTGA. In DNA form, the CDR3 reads TGTGCCAGCAGAACAGGAGGGTCCGGGGAGCTGTTTTTT. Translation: CASRTGGSGELFF.

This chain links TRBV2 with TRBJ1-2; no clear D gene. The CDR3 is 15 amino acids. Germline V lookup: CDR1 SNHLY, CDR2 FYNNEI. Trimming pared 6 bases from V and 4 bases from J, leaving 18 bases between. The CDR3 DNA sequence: TGTGCCAGCAGCGATAGGACCCGGGGAGTCTATGGCTACACCTTC. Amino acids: CASSDRTRGVYGYTF.

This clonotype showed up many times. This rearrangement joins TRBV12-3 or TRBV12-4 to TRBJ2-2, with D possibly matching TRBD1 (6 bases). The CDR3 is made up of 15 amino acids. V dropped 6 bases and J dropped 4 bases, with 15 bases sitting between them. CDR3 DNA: TGTGCCAGCAGATTAACAGGGTCCGGCACCGGGGAGCTGTTTTTT. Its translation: CASRLTGSGTGELFF.

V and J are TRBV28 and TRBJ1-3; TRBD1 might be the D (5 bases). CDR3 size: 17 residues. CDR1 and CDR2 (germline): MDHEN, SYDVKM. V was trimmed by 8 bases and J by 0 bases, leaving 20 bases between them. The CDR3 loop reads CASCTRAGTSSGNTIYF. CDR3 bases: TGTGCCAGCTGTACACGGGCAGGGACGAGCTCTGGAAACACCATATATTTT.

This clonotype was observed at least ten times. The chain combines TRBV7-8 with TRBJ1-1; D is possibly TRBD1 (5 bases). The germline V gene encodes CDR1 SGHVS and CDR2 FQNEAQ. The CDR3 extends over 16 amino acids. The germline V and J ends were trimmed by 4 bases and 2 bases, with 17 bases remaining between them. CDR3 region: CASSYKAGRGNTEAFF. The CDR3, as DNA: TGTGCCAGCAGCTATAAGGCGGGTAGGGGAAACACTGAAGCTTTCTTT.

CDR3 sequence (DNA): TGCGCCAGCAGCTTGGGACCAGAGAACTATGGCTACACCTTC. Protein sequence: CASSLGPENYGYTF. The chain combines TRBV5-1 with TRBJ1-2; D is undetermined. CDR3 length: 14 amino acids. V lost 0 bases to trimming and J lost 2 bases, with 8 bases between them. CDR1 is SGHRS and CDR2 is YFSETQ in the germline V gene.

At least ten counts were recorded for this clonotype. CDR3 nucleotide sequence: TGTGCCAGCAGCTTAAGCGGACTAGCGGGAGAGAATGAGCAGTTCTTC. It translates to CASSLSGLAGENEQFF. The chain carries TRBV7-6 and TRBJ2-1; 13 nucleotides line up with TRBD2. V trimming: 2 bases; J trimming: 7 bases; junction bases outside the gene matches: 5. The CDR3 is 16 amino acids. In germline, CDR1 is SGHVS, CDR2 FNYEAQ.

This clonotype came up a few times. The CDR3 DNA is TGTGCCAGCAGCCGGGAGTACATCTACGAGCAGTACTTC. This gives the protein CASSREYIYEQYF. The chain combines TRBV7-2 with TRBJ2-7; D is perhaps TRBD2 (6 bases). V lost 5 bases and J lost 3, with 11 bases in between. The CDR3 covers 13 residues. CDR1 SGHTA and CDR2 FQGNSA come from the germline V gene.

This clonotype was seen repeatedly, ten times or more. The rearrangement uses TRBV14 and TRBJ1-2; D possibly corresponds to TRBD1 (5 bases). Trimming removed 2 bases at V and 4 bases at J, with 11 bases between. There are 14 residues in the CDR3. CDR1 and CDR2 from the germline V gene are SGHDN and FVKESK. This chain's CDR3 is CASSQSRGSYGYTF. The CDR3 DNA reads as TGTGCCAGCAGCCAAAGCCGGGGCTCCTATGGCTACACCTTC.